The clone carrying this TCR beta chain turned up a few times. Its antigen is not identified. Study conclusions and caveats: Whole repertoires were not studied in the larger cohort, only one V-J beta rearrangement. In terms of TCR gene usage, tumor memory CD4+ T cells clustered together with blood and lymph node memory CD4+ cells, as well as with lymph node naive CD4+ cells. Tumor Treg TCRs overlapped most with tumor naive CD4+ cells.

Germline assignment: CDR1 ENHRY and CDR2 SYGVKD. V was shortened by 11 bases and J by 5 bases, with 12 bases between the two germline ends. The CDR3 contains 11 residues. The sorted Tregs were CD4+CD25+CD127-/low cells. Constant-region reverse primers amplified full-length variable regions, followed by semi-nested Nested Universal Primer A PCR. TCRdb reprocessed the 5' RACE reads with MiXCR, giving one entry per CDR3 protein. Here the sample spans about 57,000 distinct CDR3 sequences, about 26% being singletons. The sequencing input was tumor-infiltrating Tregs sorted from the breast tumor. The chain recombines TRBV10-3 with TRBJ1-2, with TRBD1 as a possible D gene (5 bases). The clonotype comes from a female donor with breast cancer. DNA of the CDR3: TGTGCCGTGGGGGTTAGTTATGGCTACACCTTC. It specifies CAVGVSYGYTF.